This TCR beta chain was identified during a study of blood T cell repertoires in COVID-19. Only in-frame clones appear in the TCRdb table, and some are missing; sequencing was by immunoSEQ multiplex PCR. The sample shows about 270,000 clones, approximately 82% of them seen only once. The sample taken for sequencing was peripheral blood. This receptor was taken from a woman between 18 and 30 years old with acute or convalescent COVID-19.

This CDR3 is CASSGLTYEQYF. The CDR3 DNA reads TGTGCCAGCAGCGGGTTGACCTACGAGCAGTACTTC. The chain uses TRBV28 and TRBJ2-7, with no clear D. Germline V gene data show CDR1 as MDHEN and CDR2 as SYDVKM. Trimming took off 6 bases at V and 2 bases at J, with 8 bases between the two ends. The CDR3 is 12 amino acids.